This T cell receptor (beta chain) was sequenced in a study of cytomegalovirus exposure and HLA in healthy donors. Overall study: One earlier analysis, a look at about 179 million T cells, found some 120 million unique TCR beta sequences.

Study-level findings and limits: Several of the most significant clusters appeared linked to common viral pathogens, based on a later analysis.

In germline, CDR1 is SGHTA, CDR2 FQGNSA. V lost 5 bases to trimming and J lost 3 bases, with 11 bases between them. The CDR3 has 15 residues. Both 60 Vbeta primers and 13 Jbeta primers went into the PCR. Assay used: immunoSEQ multiplex PCR; TCRdb lists only in-frame clones, some missing. The sample lists just under 95,000 clones; more than 60% were seen once. Remarks on this clone: The antigen is undetermined.

This chain joins TRBV7-2 and TRBJ1-6; tentative D call: TRBD1 (6 bases). Sequencing was done on a sample of PBMCs. The TCR sequence derives from a man aged 45-60 years in good health and CMV-seropositive. The CDR3 region is CASSPRTVYNSPLHF. Written as DNA, the CDR3 is TGTGCCAGCAGCCCGAGGACAGTCTATAATTCACCCCTCCACTTT.